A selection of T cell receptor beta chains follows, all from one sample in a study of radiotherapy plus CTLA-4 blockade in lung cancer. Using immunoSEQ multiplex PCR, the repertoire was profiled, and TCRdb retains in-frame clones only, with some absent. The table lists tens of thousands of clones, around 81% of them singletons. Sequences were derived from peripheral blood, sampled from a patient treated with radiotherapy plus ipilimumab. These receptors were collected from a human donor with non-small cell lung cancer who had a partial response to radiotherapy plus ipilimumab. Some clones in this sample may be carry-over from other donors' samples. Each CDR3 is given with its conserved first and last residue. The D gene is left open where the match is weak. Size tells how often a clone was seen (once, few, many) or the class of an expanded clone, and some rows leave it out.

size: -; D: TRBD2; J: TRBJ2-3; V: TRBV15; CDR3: CATSRFSSGSYQDTQYF; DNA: TGTGCCACCAGCAGATTTTCTAGCGGGAGTTACCAAGATACGCAGTATTTT
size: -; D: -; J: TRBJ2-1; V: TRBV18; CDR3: CASSPKSGYNEQFF; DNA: TGTGCCAGCTCACCAAAAAGCGGTTACAATGAGCAGTTCTTC
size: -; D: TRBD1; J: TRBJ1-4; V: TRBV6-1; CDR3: CASSDLGTANEKLFF; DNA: TGTGCCAGCAGTGACCTCGGGACAGCTAATGAAAAACTGTTTTTT
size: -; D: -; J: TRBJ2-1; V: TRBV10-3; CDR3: CAISESETSSYNEQFF; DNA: TGTGCCATCAGTGAGTCTGAGACTTCGTCCTACAATGAGCAGTTCTTC
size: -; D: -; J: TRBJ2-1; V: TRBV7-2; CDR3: CASSPLDWVNEQFF; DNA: TGTGCCAGCAGCCCCCTAGATTGGGTCAATGAGCAGTTCTTC
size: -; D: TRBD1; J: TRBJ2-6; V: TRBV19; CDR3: CASSPGQGRSGANVLTF; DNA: TGTGCCAGTAGTCCGGGACAGGGACGCTCTGGGGCCAACGTCCTGACTTTC
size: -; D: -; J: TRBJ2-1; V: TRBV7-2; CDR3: CASSYTGSFGNEQFF; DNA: TGTGCCAGCAGCTACACAGGGTCGTTCGGCAATGAGCAGTTCTTC
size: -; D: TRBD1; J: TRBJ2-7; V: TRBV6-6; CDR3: CASKEGDRTPYEQHF; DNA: TGTGCCAGCAAGGAAGGGGACAGGACCCCCTACGAGCAGCACTTC
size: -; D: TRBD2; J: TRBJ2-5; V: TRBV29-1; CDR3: CSVQREQETQYF; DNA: TGCAGCGTTCAGCGGGAGCAAGAGACCCAGTACTTC
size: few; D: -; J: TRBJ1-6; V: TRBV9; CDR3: CASSDRGQFAPLHF; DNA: TGTGCCAGCAGCGACCGTGGACAGTTTGCACCCCTCCACTTT
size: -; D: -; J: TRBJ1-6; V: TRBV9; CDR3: CASSVSDSHGSPLHF; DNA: TGTGCCAGCAGCGTATCGGACAGTCACGGTTCACCCCTCCACTTT
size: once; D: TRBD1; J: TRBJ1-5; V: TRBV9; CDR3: CASSAGQQNQPQHF; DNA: TGTGCCAGCAGCGCGGGACAGCAAAATCAGCCCCAGCATTTT
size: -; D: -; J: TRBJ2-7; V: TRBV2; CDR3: CASKAVGGGSGYEQYF; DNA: TGTGCCAGCAAGGCGGTCGGTGGGGGGTCGGGCTACGAGCAGTACTTC
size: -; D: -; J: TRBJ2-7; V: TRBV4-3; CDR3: CASSQDTGDYEQYF; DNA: TGCGCCAGCAGCCAAGATACAGGCGACTACGAGCAGTACTTC
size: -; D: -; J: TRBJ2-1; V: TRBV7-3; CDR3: CASSPGIAHNEQFF; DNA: TGTGCCAGCAGCCCGGGCATAGCGCACAATGAGCAGTTCTTC
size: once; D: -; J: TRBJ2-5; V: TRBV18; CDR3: CASSPQGGGTETQYF; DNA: TGTGCCAGCTCACCCCAGGGGGGTGGCACAGAGACCCAGTACTTC
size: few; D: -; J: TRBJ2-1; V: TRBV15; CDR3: CATSSRRGEGTANYNEQFF; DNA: TGTGCCACCAGCAGTAGACGCGGGGAAGGGACGGCCAACTACAATGAGCAGTTCTTC
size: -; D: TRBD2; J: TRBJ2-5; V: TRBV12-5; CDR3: CASGFAPGGDLGYETQYF; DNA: TGTGCTAGTGGTTTCGCTCCGGGGGGAGACCTCGGTTACGAGACCCAGTACTTC
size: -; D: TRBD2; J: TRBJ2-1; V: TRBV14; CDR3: CASSVQRLAGASYNEQFF; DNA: TGTGCCAGCAGCGTACAAAGACTAGCGGGAGCTTCCTACAATGAGCAGTTCTTC
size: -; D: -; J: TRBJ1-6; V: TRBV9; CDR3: CASSVDSGSPLHF; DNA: TGTGCCAGCAGCGTAGACAGCGGATCACCCCTCCACTTT
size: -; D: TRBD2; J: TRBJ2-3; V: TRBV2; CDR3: CASRAGLAGASTDTQYF; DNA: TGTGCCAGCAGGGCCGGACTAGCGGGGGCGAGCACAGATACGCAGTATTTT
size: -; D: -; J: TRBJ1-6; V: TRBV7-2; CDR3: CASSPPSSPLHF; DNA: TGTGCCAGCAGCCCGCCCAGTTCACCCCTCCACTTT
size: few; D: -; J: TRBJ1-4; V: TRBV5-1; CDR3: CASSLGPGVGF; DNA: TGCGCCAGCAGCTTGGGTCCGGGGGTCGGCTTT
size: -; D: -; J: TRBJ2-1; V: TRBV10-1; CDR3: CASWTANEQFF; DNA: TGCGCCAGCTGGACAGCCAATGAGCAGTTCTTC
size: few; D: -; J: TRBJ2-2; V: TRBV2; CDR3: CASGRSGVTGELFF; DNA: TGTGCCAGCGGGCGCTCCGGTGTCACCGGGGAGCTGTTTTTT
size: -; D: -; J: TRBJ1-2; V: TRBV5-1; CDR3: CASSLIRGELDGYTF; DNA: TGCGCCAGCAGCTTGATACGCGGGGAGTTGGATGGCTACACCTTC